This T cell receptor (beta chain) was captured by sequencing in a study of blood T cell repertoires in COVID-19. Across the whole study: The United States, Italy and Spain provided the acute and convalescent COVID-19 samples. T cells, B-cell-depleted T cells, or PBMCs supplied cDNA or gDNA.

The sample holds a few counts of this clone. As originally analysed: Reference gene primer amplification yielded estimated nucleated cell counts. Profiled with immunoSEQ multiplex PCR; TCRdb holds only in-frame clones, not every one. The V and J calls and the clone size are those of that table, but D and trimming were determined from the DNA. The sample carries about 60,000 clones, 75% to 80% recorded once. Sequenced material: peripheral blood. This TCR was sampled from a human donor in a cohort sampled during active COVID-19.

The CDR3 nucleotides are TGTGCCAGCAATACAGGGTTTTCACCCCTCCACTTT. Residues: CASNTGFSPLHF. The chain employs TRBV27 and TRBJ1-6, with TRBD1 as a possible D gene (6 bases). This CDR3 comprises 12 residues. CDR1 is MNHEY, CDR2 SMNVEV, per germline (reference sequence). The V and J ends lost 7 bases and 9 bases respectively, with 10 bases between them.